The 18 T cell receptor beta chains in this list originate from one sample, sequenced in a study of shared clonotypes between healthy human individuals. Measured with immunoSEQ multiplex PCR; TCRdb has only the in-frame clones, and not every one. The sample lists approximately 1.5 million clones; 95% to 99% were seen once. The sample taken for sequencing was naive CD4+ T cells sorted from blood. Subset noted: CD45RA+ positively selected. These receptors all stem from a man younger than 40 in good health.

The genes are TRBV29-1 and TRBJ2-7; 8 nucleotides match TRBD2. V lost 4 bases, J lost 7 bases, and 12 bases stayed unmatched. This CDR3 is 14 amino acids long. The germline gives CDR1 SQVTM, CDR2 ANQGSEA. The CDR3 sequence: CSVAVGRVAGEQYF. The CDR3 nucleotides read TGCAGCGTTGCGGTCGGCAGGGTAGCGGGAGAGCAGTACTTC.

The rearrangement uses TRBV7-8 and TRBJ1-2; D not resolved. The CDR3 is made up of 12 amino acids. The V gene's germline CDR1 is SGHVS and CDR2 FQNEAQ. V lost 3 bases and J 4 bases, leaving 6 bases between the germline ends. Here the CDR3 reads CASSLTFYGYTF. The CDR3 DNA reads as TGTGCCAGCAGCTTGACCTTCTATGGCTACACCTTC. Using reference TRBV7-8 and TRBJ1-2 for the parts outside the CDR3, the full variable domain is GAGVSQSPRYKVAKRGQDVALRCDPISGHVSLFWYQQALGQGPEFLTYFQNEAQLDKSGLPSDRFFAERPEGSVSTLKIQRTQQEDSAVYLCASSLTFYGYTFGSGTRLTVV.

V usage is TRBV11-2 and J usage is TRBJ2-7; D is possibly TRBD2 (6 bases). This CDR3 has 14 residues. V lost 5 bases to trimming and J lost 6 bases, with 17 bases between them. In germline, CDR1 is SGHAT, CDR2 FQNNGV. This CDR3 reads CASSRRDFDSEQYF. CDR3 DNA sequence: TGTGCCAGCAGCCGCCGGGACTTTGACAGCGAGCAGTACTTC.

This rearrangement joins TRBV28 to TRBJ2-1, with 11 nucleotides matching TRBD2. Per the germline V gene, CDR1 is MDHEN and CDR2 is SYDVKM. The trim removed 7 bases at V and 3 bases at J, leaving 5 bases unmatched. The CDR3 is 15 amino acids. CDR3 coding DNA: TGTGCCAGCACCACTAGCGGGAGACGCTACAATGAGCAGTTCTTC. This sequence encodes CASTTSGRRYNEQFF.

This clone was recorded once. V usage is TRBV18 and J usage is TRBJ1-4; D is unclear. CDR1 and CDR2 from the germline V gene are KGHSH and LQKENI. The CDR3 is 14 residues long. The germline V and J ends were trimmed by 4 bases and 7 bases, with 13 bases remaining between them. In nucleotides, the CDR3 is TGTGCCAGCTCACAAGGAGGCGGCCTTGAAAAACTGTTTTTT. Its translation: CASSQGGGLEKLFF.

The chain couples TRBV25-1 to TRBJ2-7; D not certain. The V end lost 2 bases, the J end lost 4 bases, and 18 bases lay between the germline ends. The CDR3 runs 16 residues. Germline CDR1 and CDR2: MGHDK and SYGVNS. CDR3 residues: CASSENRRTAGYEQYF. CDR3 sequence (DNA): TGTGCCAGCAGTGAAAACCGACGGACGGCCGGTTACGAGCAGTACTTC.

The J gene is TRBJ2-1, the V gene TRBV5-1; TRBD1 is a possible D gene (7 bases). The CDR3 is made up of 16 amino acids. Trimming pared 6 bases from V and 3 bases from J, leaving 19 bases between. CDR1 is SGHRS, CDR2 YFSETQ, per germline. The CDR3 sequence: CASTLGQGGYYNEQFF. CDR3 DNA: TGCGCCAGCACCCTGGGGCAGGGGGGCTACTACAATGAGCAGTTCTTC.

This chain links TRBV19 with TRBJ2-3; 7 bases match TRBD2. The CDR3 runs 17 residues. V gave up 4 bases and J gave up 3 bases; unmatched junction bases: 13. Germline V gene lookup returns CDR1 LNHDA and CDR2 SQIVND (reference sequence). The CDR3 loop reads CASSTAWGGSLTDTQYF. DNA for the CDR3: TGTGCCAGTAGTACCGCCTGGGGCGGGAGCCTAACAGATACGCAGTATTTT.

The chain carries TRBV5-4 and TRBJ1-1; D not certain. The CDR3 is made up of 13 amino acids. Germline assignment: CDR1 SGHNT and CDR2 YYREEE (reference sequence). V dropped 0 bases and J dropped 2 bases, with 5 bases sitting between them. CDR3 loop: CASSLVDNTEAFF. The CDR3 DNA reads TGTGCCAGCAGCTTGGTCGATAACACTGAAGCTTTCTTT.

This clone was counted once. This chain joins TRBV10-3 and TRBJ2-7; a possible D gene is TRBD1 (5 bases). This CDR3 spans 15 amino acids. Germline CDR1 reads ENHRY; CDR2 reads SYGVKD. V gave up 0 bases and J gave up 3 bases, with 12 bases separating them. The CDR3 is CAISESGLGLYEQYF. The DNA of the CDR3 is TGTGCCATCAGTGAGTCGGGGCTGGGGCTCTACGAGCAGTACTTC.

This chain connects TRBV29-1 to TRBJ2-1; a possible D gene is TRBD2 (6 bases). The CDR3 consists of 20 residues. Trimming removed 0 bases at V and 2 bases at J, with 26 bases between. Germline CDR1 reads SQVTM; CDR2 reads ANQGSEA. The CDR3 here is CSVEDNKPFGRRATYNEQFF. In DNA form, the CDR3 reads TGCAGCGTTGAAGATAACAAACCCTTCGGCAGGAGGGCCACCTACAATGAGCAGTTCTTC.

The V call is TRBV4-3, the J call TRBJ2-7, with a possible D match to TRBD2 (5 bases). The CDR3 contains 15 residues. V dropped 0 bases and J dropped 3 bases, with 12 bases sitting between them. Germline CDR1 is LGHNA and CDR2 is YSLEER. The CDR3 DNA is TGCGCCAGCAGCCAAGACCTGAGGGATAGCTACGAGCAGTACTTC. Protein: CASSQDLRDSYEQYF.

The V call is TRBV29-1, the J call TRBJ2-5, with TRBD2 as a possible D gene (6 bases). CDR1 and CDR2 from the germline V gene are SQVTM and ANQGSEA. The CDR3 is 12 amino acids. V was shortened by 4 bases and J by 1 base, with 7 bases between the two germline ends. For the CDR3, the DNA is TGCAGCGTTGGGAGGGCCCAAGAGACCCAGTACTTC. This translates into CSVGRAQETQYF.

In the case of this clone: The sample carries other DNA sequences with the same CDR3. The V gene is TRBV9, the J gene TRBJ2-1; 11 nucleotides match TRBD2. From germline, CDR1 is SGDLS and CDR2 YYNGEE. This CDR3 contains 15 residues. Trimming at V came to 4 bases and at J to 4 bases, leaving 4 bases not matched to a gene. CDR3 sequence (DNA): TGTGCCAGCAGCCCGGGACTAGCGGCTTACAATGAGCAGTTCTTC. Its translation is CASSPGLAAYNEQFF.

V is TRBV30 and J is TRBJ1-5; a possible D gene is TRBD1 (5 bases). This CDR3 is built from 13 residues. Germline V CDR1 and CDR2: GTSNPN, SVGIG (reference sequence). V lost 0 bases and J 9 bases, leaving 12 bases between the germline ends. The CDR3 protein is CAWSVREVRPQHF. In DNA, the CDR3 is TGTGCCTGGAGTGTCAGGGAAGTACGGCCCCAGCATTTT.

As regards this clone: Distinct nucleotide sequences in the sample also encode this CDR3. The chain has TRBV7-2 and TRBJ2-1; a possible D gene is TRBD2 (6 bases). The germline V and J ends were trimmed by 1 base and 1 base, with 8 bases remaining between them. Looked up from germline, CDR1 is SGHTA and CDR2 is FQGNSA. CDR3 length: 15 amino acids. As DNA, the CDR3 is TGTGCCAGCAGCTTAGGGGCGGGGTCCTACAATGAGCAGTTCTTC. It codes for CASSLGAGSYNEQFF. Supplemented by reference TRBV7-2 and TRBJ2-1, the full variable domain reads GAGVSQSPSNKVTEKGKDVELRCDPISGHTALYWYRQSLGQGLEFLIYFQGNSAPDKSGLPSDRFSAERTGGSVSTLTIQRTQQEDSAVYLCASSLGAGSYNEQFFGPGTRLTVL.

This clone was seen once. The chain links TRBV18 to TRBJ2-2, with 7 bases identical to TRBD2. Germline V gene lookup returns CDR1 KGHSH and CDR2 LQKENI. V dropped 4 bases and J dropped 7; count of bases not matched to a gene: 3. CDR3 length equals 13 residues. CDR3 region: CASSRTSIGELFF. Here the CDR3 DNA reads TGTGCCAGCTCACGGACTAGTATCGGGGAGCTGTTTTTT.

This chain connects TRBV28 to TRBJ2-7; no definite D call. V was trimmed by 7 bases and J by 2 bases, leaving 12 bases between them. The CDR3 runs 13 residues. CDR1 is MDHEN, CDR2 SYDVKM, per germline. CDR3 protein: CASKLGSTYEQYF. Written as DNA, the CDR3 is TGTGCCAGCAAGTTGGGTTCCACCTACGAGCAGTACTTC.